The clone carrying this T cell receptor beta chain was counted only a few times. Its cognate antigen is unknown. This record belongs to a study of blood T cells in healthy people across ages. Study conclusions and caveats: Roughly linear age-related decline in beta diversity appeared, significant by age 40. TCR beta diversity was tightly associated with the proportion of naive T cells.

A J-beta primer mix and a sample-barcoded 5' primer were used in a second PCR of about 7 to 12 cycles. Unique molecular identifiers of 12 random nucleotides labeled each cDNA. MiXCR was run by TCRdb on the 5' RACE reads, yielding one entry per CDR3 protein. The sample comprises over a million distinct CDR3 sequences, approximately 42% of which are singletons, and less than 5% rests with the top ten. V lost 6 bases and J 8 bases, leaving 16 bases between the germline ends. Germline values: CDR1 MNHEY, CDR2 SVGEGT. The CDR3 sequence is 13 residues long. Each donor was a healthy Caucasian individual from Russia, aged about 6 to 95.

Sample: blood. The chain links TRBV6-2 or TRBV6-3 to TRBJ1-2; D unclear. The source of this sequence is a woman between 18 and 30 years old in good health. CDR3 loop: CASSRRHPAGYTF. In nucleotides, the CDR3 is TGTGCCAGCAGCCGCCGGCACCCGGCGGGCTACACCTTC.